Below are 7 T cell receptor beta chains sequenced from a single sample in a study of T cells in Graves' hyperthyroidism and ophthalmopathy. There were TCR beta CDR3 regions amplified from RNA transcripts. An initial round of RT-PCR targeting the TCR CDR3 relied on the HTBI primer set. Each CDR3 protein is one row after TCRdb ran MiXCR on the multiplex PCR reads. The table lists some 50,000 distinct CDR3 sequences, approximately 52% of them singletons. What was sequenced was blood. Receptors were obtained from a woman between 50 and 59 years old with Graves' ophthalmopathy.

This clonotype was seen at least ten times. V and J are TRBV12-3 or TRBV12-4 and TRBJ2-5; 11 bases match TRBD1. V was pared by 5 bases and J by 5 bases, with 4 bases of the junction left unmatched. The CDR3 is 14 residues long. For the CDR3, the DNA is TGTGCCAGCAGTGTTAGGACAGGGGGCGAGACCCAGTACTTC. As protein: CASSVRTGGETQYF.

Details on this clonotype: Compared with germline, one end of the junction differs, possibly owing to a read error. This chain uses TRBV15 with TRBJ2-7; D might be TRBD2 (6 bases). CDR1 and CDR2 from the germline V gene are LNHNV and YYDKDF (reference sequence). CDR3 length: 14 amino acids. The CDR3 sequence: CAPSSGGTVGEQYF. In DNA form, the CDR3 reads TGTGCCCCCAGCAGCGGCGGGACTGTAGGGGAGCAGTACTTC.

In this sample, this clonotype turned up many times. The chain carries TRBV5-5 and TRBJ1-2; D uncertain. The CDR3 runs to 16 residues. Germline V gives CDR1 SGHKS, CDR2 YYEKEE (reference sequence). With 1 base removed from V and 8 bases from J, the gap between germline ends came to 21 bases. Here the CDR3 reads CASSLSGWGTDSGYTF. In DNA, the CDR3 is TGTGCCAGCAGCTTGTCGGGCTGGGGTACGGATTCAGGCTACACCTTC.

The CDR3 coding sequence is TGTGCCAGCAGCTCAGGGACTAGCGGGAGCGGTGAGCAGTTCTTC. Its translation is CASSSGTSGSGEQFF. This sequence joins TRBV7-3 and TRBJ2-1, with 14 nucleotides matching TRBD2. Germline lookup yields CDR1 SGHTA and CDR2 FQGTGA. Losses at the gene ends were 4 bases for V and 9 bases for J; bases not matched to a gene: 5. There are 15 residues in the CDR3.

V and J are TRBV27 and TRBJ2-1; 8 nucleotides agree with TRBD1. Trimming at V came to 8 bases and at J to 7 bases, leaving 13 bases not matched to a gene. There are 15 residues in the CDR3. CDR1 and CDR2 from the germline V gene are MNHEY and SMNVEV (reference sequence). CDR3: CASRPGQGIPNEQFF. The CDR3 DNA follows: TGTGCCAGCCGCCCCGGACAGGGCATCCCGAATGAGCAGTTCTTC.

The rearrangement uses TRBV24-1 and TRBJ2-5; 11 bases are a match to TRBD1. Trimming at V came to 5 bases and at J to 5 bases, leaving 9 bases not matched to a gene. Germline CDR1 KGHDR, CDR2 SFDVKD. CDR3 length: 16 residues. Here the CDR3 reads CATSAPRTGGRETQYF. The DNA of the CDR3 is TGTGCCACCAGTGCCCCCCGGACAGGGGGCAGGGAGACCCAGTACTTC.

This clonotype was detected many times. V gene TRBV6-1 combines with J gene TRBJ2-1; D not resolved. V lost 8 bases and J lost 11, with 10 bases in between. Germline loops: CDR1 MNHNS, CDR2 SASEGT. The CDR3 loop spans 10 amino acids. CDR3 residues: CASPHSKQFF. CDR3 nucleotides: TGTGCCAGCCCCCATAGTAAGCAGTTCTTC.